This T cell receptor beta chain appears in the sequencing data of a study of CXCR3-negative and CXCR3-positive naive CD8 T cells. On the study more broadly: Total TRB output reached about 130 million reads, about 1.5 +/- 0.3 million per library. Study findings and constraints: Naive cells positive for CXCR3 carried more hydrophobic TRB CDR3s than CXCR3-negative ones. Memory CD8+ T cell repertoires were far less diverse than both naive subsets. Unlike memory cells, which differed, naive CXCR3-negative and CXCR3-positive cells had similar TRBV-TRBJ usage.

The authors prepared UMI-labeled TRB cDNA libraries by 5' RACE. TCRdb re-analyzed the 5' RACE reads; it lists each CDR3 protein once, without DNA. The sample has 100,000 or so distinct CDR3 sequences. A note on this clonotype: Its matching antigen is unknown.

This clonotype was obtained from a human donor in good health. Some clones in this sample may be carry-over from other donors' samples. Sequencing was performed on naive CXCR3+ CD8+ T cells from blood. Stated subset: CD45RO-CCR7+CD27+CD95- naive CD8+ T cells expressing CXCR3 (TNR3+).

The CDR3 protein is CSAAGTGAPNYGYTF. The chain has TRBV29-1 and TRBJ1-2; TCRdb gives TRBD1 as the D gene, but with no DNA this cannot be confirmed. The V gene's germline CDR1 is SQVTM and CDR2 ANQGSEA. The CDR3 runs to 15 residues.